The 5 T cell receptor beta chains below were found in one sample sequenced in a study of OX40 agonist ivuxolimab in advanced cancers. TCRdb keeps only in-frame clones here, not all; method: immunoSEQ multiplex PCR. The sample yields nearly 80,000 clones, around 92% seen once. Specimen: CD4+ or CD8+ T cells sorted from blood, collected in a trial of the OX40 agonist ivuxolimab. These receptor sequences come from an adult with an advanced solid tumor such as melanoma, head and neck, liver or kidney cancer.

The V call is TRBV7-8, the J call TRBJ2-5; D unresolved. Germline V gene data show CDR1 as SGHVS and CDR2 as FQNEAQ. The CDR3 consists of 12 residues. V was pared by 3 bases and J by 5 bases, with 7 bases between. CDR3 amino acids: CASSLGSETQYF. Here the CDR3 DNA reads TGTGCCAGCAGCTTGGGTTCGGAGACCCAGTACTTC.

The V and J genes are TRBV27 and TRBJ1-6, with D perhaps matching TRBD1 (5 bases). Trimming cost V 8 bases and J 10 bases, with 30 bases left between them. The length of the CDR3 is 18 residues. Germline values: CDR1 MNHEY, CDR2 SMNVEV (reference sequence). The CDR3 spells CASGNFDPTFSGNSPLHF. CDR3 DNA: TGTGCCAGCGGAAATTTTGATCCCACCTTTTCAGGGAACTCACCCCTCCACTTT.

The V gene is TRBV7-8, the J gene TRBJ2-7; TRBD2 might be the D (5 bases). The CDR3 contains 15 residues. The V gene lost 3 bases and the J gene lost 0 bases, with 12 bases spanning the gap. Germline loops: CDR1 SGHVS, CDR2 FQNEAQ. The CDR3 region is CASSFLAGNSYEQYF. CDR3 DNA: TGTGCCAGCAGCTTCCTAGCCGGGAACTCCTACGAGCAGTACTTC.

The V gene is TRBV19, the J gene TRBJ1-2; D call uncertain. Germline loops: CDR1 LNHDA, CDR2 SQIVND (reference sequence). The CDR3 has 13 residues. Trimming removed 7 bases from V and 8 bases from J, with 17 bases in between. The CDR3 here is CASTDDRIQGYTF. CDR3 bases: TGTGCCAGTACCGACGACCGGATCCAGGGCTACACCTTC.

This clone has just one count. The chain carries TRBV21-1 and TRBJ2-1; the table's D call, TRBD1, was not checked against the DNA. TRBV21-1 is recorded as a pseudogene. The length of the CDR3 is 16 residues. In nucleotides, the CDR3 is TGTGCCAGCAGCAAAGGACAGGGGGCACATTACAATGAGCAGTTCTTC. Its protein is CASSKGQGAHYNEQFF.